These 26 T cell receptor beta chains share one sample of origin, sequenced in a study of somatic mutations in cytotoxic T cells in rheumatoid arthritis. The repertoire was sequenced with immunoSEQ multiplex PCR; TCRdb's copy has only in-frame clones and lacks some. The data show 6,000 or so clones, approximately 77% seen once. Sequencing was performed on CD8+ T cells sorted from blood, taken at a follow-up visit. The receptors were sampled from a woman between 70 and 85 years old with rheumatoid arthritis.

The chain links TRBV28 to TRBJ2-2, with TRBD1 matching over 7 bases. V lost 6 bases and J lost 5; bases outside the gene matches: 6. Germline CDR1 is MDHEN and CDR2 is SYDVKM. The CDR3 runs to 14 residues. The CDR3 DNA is TGTGCCAGCAGCGGGGACAGCTTAACCGGGGAGCTGTTTTTT. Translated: CASSGDSLTGELFF. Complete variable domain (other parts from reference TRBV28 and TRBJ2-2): DVKVTQSSRYLVKRTGEKVFLECVQDMDHENMFWYRQDPGLGLRLIYFSYDVKMKEKGDIPEGYSVSREKKERFSLILESASTNQTSMYLCASSGDSLTGELFFGEGSRLTVL.

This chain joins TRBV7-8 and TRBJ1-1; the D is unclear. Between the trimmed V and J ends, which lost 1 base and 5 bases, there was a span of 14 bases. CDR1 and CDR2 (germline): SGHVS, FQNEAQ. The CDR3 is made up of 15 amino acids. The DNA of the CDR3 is TGTGCCAGCAGCTTAGTGCAGACACCTGGGACTGAAGCTTTCTTT. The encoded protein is CASSLVQTPGTEAFF.

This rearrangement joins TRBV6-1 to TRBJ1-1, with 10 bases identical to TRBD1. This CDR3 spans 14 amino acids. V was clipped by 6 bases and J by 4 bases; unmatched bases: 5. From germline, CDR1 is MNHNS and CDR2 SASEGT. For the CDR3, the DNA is TGTGCCAGCAGCGGGACAGGGGATGGCACTGAAGCTTTCTTT. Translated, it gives CASSGTGDGTEAFF.

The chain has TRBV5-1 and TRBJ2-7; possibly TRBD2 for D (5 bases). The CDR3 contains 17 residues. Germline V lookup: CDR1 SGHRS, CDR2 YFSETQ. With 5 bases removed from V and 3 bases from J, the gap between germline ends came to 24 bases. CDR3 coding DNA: TGCGCCAGCAGAGAGGGAGAACGCCTCCACGGCTACTACGAGCAGTACTTC. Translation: CASREGERLHGYYEQYF.

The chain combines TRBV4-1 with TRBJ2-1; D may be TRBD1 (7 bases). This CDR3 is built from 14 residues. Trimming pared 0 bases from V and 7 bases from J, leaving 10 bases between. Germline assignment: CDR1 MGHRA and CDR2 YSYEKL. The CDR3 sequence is CASSQDPGGNEQFF. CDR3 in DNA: TGCGCCAGCAGCCAAGATCCAGGGGGGAATGAGCAGTTCTTC.

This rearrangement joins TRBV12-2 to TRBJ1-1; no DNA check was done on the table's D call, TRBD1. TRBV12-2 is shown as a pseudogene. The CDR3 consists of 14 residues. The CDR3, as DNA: TGTGCAAGTCGCTCCGTTGTAAGGGGCACTGAAGCTTTCTTT. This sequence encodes CASRSVVRGTEAFF.

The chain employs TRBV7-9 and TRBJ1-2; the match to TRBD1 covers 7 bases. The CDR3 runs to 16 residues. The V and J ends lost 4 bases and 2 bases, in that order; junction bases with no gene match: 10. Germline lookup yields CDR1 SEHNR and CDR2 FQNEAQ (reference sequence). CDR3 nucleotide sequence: TGTGCCAGCAGCTACGGAACCCAGGGACAGAACTATGGCTACACCTTC. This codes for CASSYGTQGQNYGYTF.

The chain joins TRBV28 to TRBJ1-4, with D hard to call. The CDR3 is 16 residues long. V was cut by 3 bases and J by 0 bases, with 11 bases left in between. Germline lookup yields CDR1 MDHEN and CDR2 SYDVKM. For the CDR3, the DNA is TGTGCCAGCAGTTTGAAGGGTTTCTCAACTAATGAAAAACTGTTTTTT. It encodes CASSLKGFSTNEKLFF.

The CDR3: CASSPNGRLAGAYEQYF. The CDR3 coding sequence is TGTGCCAGCAGCCCCAATGGCCGACTAGCGGGAGCCTACGAGCAGTACTTC. V and J are TRBV11-3 and TRBJ2-7; TRBD2 matches 12 bases. Germline V gene data show CDR1 as SGHNT and CDR2 as YENEEA. V lost 5 bases, J lost 2 bases, and 10 bases stayed unmatched. The CDR3 runs 17 residues.

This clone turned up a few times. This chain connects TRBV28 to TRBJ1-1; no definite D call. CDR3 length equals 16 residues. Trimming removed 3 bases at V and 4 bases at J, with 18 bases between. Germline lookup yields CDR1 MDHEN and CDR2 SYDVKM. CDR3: CASSLPTYSEGTEAFF. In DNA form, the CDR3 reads TGTGCCAGCAGTTTGCCGACATATAGTGAGGGCACTGAAGCTTTCTTT.

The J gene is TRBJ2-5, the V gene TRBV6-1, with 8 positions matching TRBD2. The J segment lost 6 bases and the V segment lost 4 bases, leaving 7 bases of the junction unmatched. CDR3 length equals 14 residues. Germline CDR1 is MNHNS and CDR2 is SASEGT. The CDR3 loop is CASSGSGGRKTQYF. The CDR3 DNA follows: TGTGCCAGCAGTGGGAGCGGGGGCAGGAAGACCCAGTACTTC.

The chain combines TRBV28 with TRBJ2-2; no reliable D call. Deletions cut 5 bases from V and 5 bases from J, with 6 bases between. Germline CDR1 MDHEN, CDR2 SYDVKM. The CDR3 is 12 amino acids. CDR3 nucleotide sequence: TGTGCCAGCAGTGCAGGAACCGGGGAGCTGTTTTTT. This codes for CASSAGTGELFF.

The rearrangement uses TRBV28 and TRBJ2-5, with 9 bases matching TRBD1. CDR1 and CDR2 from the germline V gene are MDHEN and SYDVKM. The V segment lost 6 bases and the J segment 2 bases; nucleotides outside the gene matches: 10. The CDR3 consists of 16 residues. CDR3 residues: CASRPPGQGMQETQYF. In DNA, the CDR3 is TGTGCCAGCAGACCTCCGGGACAGGGTATGCAAGAGACCCAGTACTTC.

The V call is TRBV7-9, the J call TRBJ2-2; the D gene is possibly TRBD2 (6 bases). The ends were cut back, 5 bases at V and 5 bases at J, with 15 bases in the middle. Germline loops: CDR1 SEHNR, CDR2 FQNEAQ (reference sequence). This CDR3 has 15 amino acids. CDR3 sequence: CASSPRLAGTGELFF. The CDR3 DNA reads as TGTGCCAGCAGCCCCCGGTTGGCGGGGACCGGGGAGCTGTTTTTT.

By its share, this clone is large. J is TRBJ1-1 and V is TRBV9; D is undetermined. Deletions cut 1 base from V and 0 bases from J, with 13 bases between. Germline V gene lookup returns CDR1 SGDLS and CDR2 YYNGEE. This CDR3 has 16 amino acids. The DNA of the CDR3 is TGTGCCAGCAGCGTAAGCCCCAAACTCATGAACACTGAAGCTTTCTTT. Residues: CASSVSPKLMNTEAFF.

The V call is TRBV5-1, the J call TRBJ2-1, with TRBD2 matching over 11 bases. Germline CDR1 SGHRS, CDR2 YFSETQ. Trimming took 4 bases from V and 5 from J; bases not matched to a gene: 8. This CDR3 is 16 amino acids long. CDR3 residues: CASSQYSGGADNEQFF. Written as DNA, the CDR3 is TGCGCCAGCAGCCAGTATAGCGGGGGGGCCGACAATGAGCAGTTCTTC. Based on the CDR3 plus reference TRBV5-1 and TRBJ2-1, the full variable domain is KAGVTQTPRYLIKTRGQQVTLSCSPISGHRSVSWYQQTPGQGLQFLFEYFSETQRNKGNFPGRFSGRQFSNSRSEMNVSTLELGDSALYLCASSQYSGGADNEQFFGPGTRLTVL.

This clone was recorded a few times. The CDR3 bases are TGTGCCAGCAGTTACAACGGACAGGGGGCGCCCACTGAAGCTTTCTTT. Translation: CASSYNGQGAPTEAFF. This chain uses TRBV6-5 with TRBJ1-1, with 11 bases lining up with TRBD1. Germline V gene data show CDR1 as MNHEY and CDR2 as SVGAGI. The CDR3 extends over 16 amino acids. J was trimmed by 4 bases and V by 2 bases; bases with no gene match: 6.

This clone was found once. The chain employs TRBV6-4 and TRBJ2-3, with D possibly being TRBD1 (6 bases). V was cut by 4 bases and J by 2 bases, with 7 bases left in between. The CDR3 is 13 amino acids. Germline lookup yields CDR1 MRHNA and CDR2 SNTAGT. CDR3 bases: TGTGCCAGCAGTGGGACAGTCACAGATACGCAGTATTTT. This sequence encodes CASSGTVTDTQYF.

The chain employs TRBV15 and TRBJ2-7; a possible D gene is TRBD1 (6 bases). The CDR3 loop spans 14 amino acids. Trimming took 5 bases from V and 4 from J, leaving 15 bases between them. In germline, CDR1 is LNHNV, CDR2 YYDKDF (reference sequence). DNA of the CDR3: TGTGCCACCAGCCCCCGGGCCCAGGGGTACGAGCAGTACTTC. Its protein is CATSPRAQGYEQYF.

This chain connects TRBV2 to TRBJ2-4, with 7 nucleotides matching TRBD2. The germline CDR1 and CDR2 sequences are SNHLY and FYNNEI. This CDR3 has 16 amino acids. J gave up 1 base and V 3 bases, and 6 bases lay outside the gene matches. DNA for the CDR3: TGTGCCAGCAGTGAGGGGGGGTCCGTGGCCAAAAACATTCAGTACTTC. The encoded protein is CASSEGGSVAKNIQYF.

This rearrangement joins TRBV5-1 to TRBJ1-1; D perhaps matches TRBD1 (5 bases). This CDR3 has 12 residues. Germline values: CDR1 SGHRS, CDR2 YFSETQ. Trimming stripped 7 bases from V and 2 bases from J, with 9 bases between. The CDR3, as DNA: TGCGCCAGCGGGGGGGTCAACACTGAAGCTTTCTTT. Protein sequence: CASGGVNTEAFF.

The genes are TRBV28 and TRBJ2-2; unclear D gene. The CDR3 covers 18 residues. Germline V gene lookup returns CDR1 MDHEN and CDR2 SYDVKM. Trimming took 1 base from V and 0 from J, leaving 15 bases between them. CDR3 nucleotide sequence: TGTGCCAGCAGTTTATATCTGGGCAGAACTACGAACACCGGGGAGCTGTTTTTT. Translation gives CASSLYLGRTTNTGELFF.

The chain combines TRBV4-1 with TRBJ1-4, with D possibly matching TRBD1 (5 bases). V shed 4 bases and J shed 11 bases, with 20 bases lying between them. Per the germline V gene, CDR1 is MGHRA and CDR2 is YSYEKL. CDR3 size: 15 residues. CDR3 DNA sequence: TGCGCCAGCAGCCCCGGCCGGAGGGGCCCTGGGAAACTGTTTTTT. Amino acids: CASSPGRRGPGKLFF.

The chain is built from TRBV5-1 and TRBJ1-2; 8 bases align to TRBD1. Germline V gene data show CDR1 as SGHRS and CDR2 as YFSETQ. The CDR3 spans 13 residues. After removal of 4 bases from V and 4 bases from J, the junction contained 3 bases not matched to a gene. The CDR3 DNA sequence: TGCGCCAGCAGCCCGGACAGGGCCTATGGCTACACCTTC. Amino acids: CASSPDRAYGYTF.

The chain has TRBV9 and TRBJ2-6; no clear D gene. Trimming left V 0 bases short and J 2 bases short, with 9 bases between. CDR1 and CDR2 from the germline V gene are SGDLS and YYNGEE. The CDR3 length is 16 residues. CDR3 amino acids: CASSVEGLAGANVLTF. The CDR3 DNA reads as TGTGCCAGCAGCGTAGAGGGTTTGGCTGGGGCCAACGTCCTGACTTTC.

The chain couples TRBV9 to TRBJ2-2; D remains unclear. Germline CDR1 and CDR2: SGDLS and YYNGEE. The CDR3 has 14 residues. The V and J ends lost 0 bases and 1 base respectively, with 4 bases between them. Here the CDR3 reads CASSVGGNTGELFF. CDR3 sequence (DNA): TGTGCCAGCAGCGTAGGAGGGAACACCGGGGAGCTGTTTTTT. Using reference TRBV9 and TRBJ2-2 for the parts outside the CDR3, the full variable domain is DSGVTQTPKHLITATGQRVTLRCSPRSGDLSVYWYQQSLDQGLQFLIQYYNGEERAKGNILERFSAQQFPDLHSELNLSSLELGDSALYFCASSVGGNTGELFFGEGSRLTVL.